Presented here are 7 T cell receptor beta chains from one specimen sequenced in a study of blood T cells in healthy people across ages. Combining a sample-barcoded 5' primer with a J-beta primer mix, a second PCR ran for roughly 7 to 11 cycles. Using its own MiXCR run on the 5' RACE reads, TCRdb lists one record per CDR3 protein. The table includes 550,000 to 650,000 distinct CDR3 sequences, about 30% detected once. What was sequenced was blood. The origin of the receptors is an elderly woman in good health.

This clonotype turned up a few times. A much larger clonotype is one base distant, so this may be a read error. This rearrangement joins TRBV29-1 to TRBJ2-5; 10 nucleotides line up with TRBD2. With 0 bases clipped from V and 11 bases from J, the junction kept 15 bases outside the gene matches. The germline CDR1 and CDR2 sequences are SQVTM and ANQGSEA. The CDR3 runs to 16 residues. In DNA form, the CDR3 reads TGCAGCGTTGAAGAGGCTAGCGGGGGCACCCTCACGGAGCAGTACTTC. Protein product: CSVEEASGGTLTEQYF.

Note on this clonotype: A much larger clone lies a single base off, so this may be a read error. V usage is TRBV6-5 and J usage is TRBJ2-1; 8 bases match TRBD1. After removal of 6 bases from V and 9 bases from J, the junction contained 13 bases not matched to a gene. This CDR3 has 15 amino acids. Germline V gene lookup returns CDR1 MNHEY and CDR2 SVGAGI. CDR3 nucleotides: TGTGCCAGCAGCCCCCGGGACAGGAGGCACATTGAGCAGTTCTTC. It yields the protein CASSPRDRRHIEQFF.

This clonotype was recorded many times. The chain has TRBV20-1 and TRBJ2-3; TRBD2 is a possible D gene (5 bases). V gave up 3 bases and J gave up 3 bases, with 13 bases separating them. The germline gives CDR1 DFQATT, CDR2 SNEGSKA (reference sequence). The CDR3 totals 14 residues. CDR3 sequence (DNA): TGCAGTGCTAGCGAGGGCTCGAGGACAGATACGCAGTATTTT. This translates into CSASEGSRTDTQYF.

The chain has TRBV5-1 and TRBJ2-1, with 9 bases lining up with TRBD2. In germline, CDR1 is SGHRS, CDR2 YFSETQ. The CDR3 totals 18 residues. V shed 3 bases and J 8 bases; nucleotides not matched to a gene: 18. The chain's CDR3 is CASSSARRGGIIMDEQFF. CDR3 bases: TGCGCCAGCAGCTCCGCCCGGCGGGGGGGCATTATAATGGATGAGCAGTTCTTC.

This clonotype turned up a few times. Written as DNA, the CDR3 is TGTGCCAGCAGGCAGGGGGCTCGGAACACCGGGGAGCTGTTTTTT. Amino acid sequence: CASRQGARNTGELFF. The chain uses TRBV9 and TRBJ2-2; 8 bases are shared with TRBD1. Germline loops: CDR1 SGDLS, CDR2 YYNGEE. This CDR3 spans 15 amino acids. Germline trimming cut 5 bases from V and 1 base from J; bases unmatched to any gene: 4.

With respect to this clonotype: One end of the junction varies from germline; a read error may be responsible. CDR3: CASRPGLIVNQLQHF. CDR3 bases: TGTGCCAGCAGACCGGGACTGATAGTTAATCAGCTCCAGCATTTT. The rearrangement links TRBV6-5 to TRBJ1-5, with TRBD1 as a possible D gene (5 bases). This CDR3 is built from 15 residues. Germline V CDR1 and CDR2: MNHEY, SVGAGI.

About this clonotype itself: As the CDR3 is not closed by the conserved phenylalanine or tryptophan, this likely results from a read error. The V call is TRBV7-6, the J call TRBJ2-3, with D maybe TRBD1 (7 bases). In germline, CDR1 is SGHVS, CDR2 FNYEAQ. Trimming left V 1 base short and J 4 bases short, with 15 bases between. CDR3 length: 16 residues. CDR3 sequence reads: CASSLGQGGRADTQYI. Written as DNA, the CDR3 is TGTGCCAGCAGCTTAGGGCAGGGGGGACGCGCAGATACGCAGTATATT.